This T cell receptor (beta chain) came from a study of neoadjuvant anti-PD-1 for oral cavity cancer. Turning to the study itself: Before surgery, most patients got three to four biweekly 3 mg/kg nivolumab doses. Around day 43, patients without progression received a fourth nivolumab dose before surgery.

The V end was cut by 7 bases, the J end by 5 bases, with 8 bases between. This CDR3 has 11 residues. Germline CDR1 is MGHDK and CDR2 is SYGVNS. The sample's time point: after neoadjuvant nivolumab, at surgical resection. Patients were newly diagnosed with stage II-IVA oral cavity squamous cell carcinoma without prior systemic or radiation treatment. Sequencing was performed with immunoSEQ multiplex PCR; in TCRdb, only in-frame clones are kept and a portion is missing. The data show some 70,000 clones, 80% to 90% seen once. The V and J genes are TRBV25-1 and TRBJ1-1; TRBD1 is a possible D gene (5 bases). The receptor comes from a person between 35 and 79 years old with oral cavity squamous cell carcinoma. The sample in question was PBMCs, obtained after nivolumab (anti-PD-1) treatment. DNA for the CDR3: TGTGCCAGCACTAAGGGGACTGAAGCTTTCTTT. This translates into CASTKGTEAFF.